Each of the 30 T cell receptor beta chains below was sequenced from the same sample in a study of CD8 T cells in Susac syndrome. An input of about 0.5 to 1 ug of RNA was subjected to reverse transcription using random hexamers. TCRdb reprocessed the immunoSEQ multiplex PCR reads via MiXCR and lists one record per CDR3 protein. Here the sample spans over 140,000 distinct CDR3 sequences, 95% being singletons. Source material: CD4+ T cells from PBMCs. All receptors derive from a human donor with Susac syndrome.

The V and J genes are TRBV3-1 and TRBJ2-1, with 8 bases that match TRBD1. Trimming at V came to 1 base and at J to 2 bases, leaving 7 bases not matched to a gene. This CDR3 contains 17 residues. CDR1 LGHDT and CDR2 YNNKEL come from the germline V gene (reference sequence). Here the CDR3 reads CASSQGFGQGAYNEQFF. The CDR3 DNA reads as TGTGCCAGCAGCCAAGGCTTCGGACAGGGCGCCTACAATGAGCAGTTCTTC.

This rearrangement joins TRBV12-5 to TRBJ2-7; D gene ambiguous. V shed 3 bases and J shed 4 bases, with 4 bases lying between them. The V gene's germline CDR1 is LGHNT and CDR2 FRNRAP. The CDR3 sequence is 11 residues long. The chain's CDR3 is CASGFTYEQYF. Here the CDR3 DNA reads TGTGCTAGTGGTTTCACTTACGAGCAGTACTTC.

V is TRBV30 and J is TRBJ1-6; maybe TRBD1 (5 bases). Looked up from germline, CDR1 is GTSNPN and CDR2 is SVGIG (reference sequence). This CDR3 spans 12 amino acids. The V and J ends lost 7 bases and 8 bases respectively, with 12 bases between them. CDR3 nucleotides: TGTGCCTCCACCGCAGGGTATTCACCCCTCCACTTT. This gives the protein CASTAGYSPLHF.

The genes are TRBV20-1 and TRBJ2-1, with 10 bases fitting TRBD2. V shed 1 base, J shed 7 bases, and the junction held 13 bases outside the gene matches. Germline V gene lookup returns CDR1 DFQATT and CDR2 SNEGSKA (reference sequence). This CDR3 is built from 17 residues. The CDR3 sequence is CSARGLLPSGRTNEQFF. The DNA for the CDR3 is TGCAGTGCTAGAGGGTTATTGCCTAGCGGGAGAACGAATGAGCAGTTCTTC.

Here the CDR3 reads CASSLGTDLSEQYF. The CDR3 bases are TGTGCCAGCAGCTTAGGGACAGACCTCTCCGAGCAGTACTTC. The chain has TRBV7-9 and TRBJ2-7; weak D call: TRBD1 (6 bases). Trimming removed 1 base from V and 6 bases from J, with 13 bases in between. Per germline, CDR1 SEHNR and CDR2 FQNEAQ (reference sequence). The CDR3 runs 14 residues.

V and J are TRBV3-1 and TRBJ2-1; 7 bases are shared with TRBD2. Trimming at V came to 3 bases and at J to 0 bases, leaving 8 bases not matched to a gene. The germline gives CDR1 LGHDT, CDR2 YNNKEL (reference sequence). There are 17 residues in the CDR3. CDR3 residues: CASSHSLGGSSYNEQFF. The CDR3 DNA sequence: TGTGCCAGCAGCCATTCCTTGGGGGGGAGCTCCTACAATGAGCAGTTCTTC.

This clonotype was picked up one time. CDR3 loop: CSARDSGTGGGEKLFF. CDR3 nucleotide sequence: TGCAGTGCTAGAGACTCCGGGACAGGGGGCGGCGAAAAACTGTTTTTT. This sequence joins TRBV20-1 and TRBJ1-4; 12 bases fit TRBD1. Germline V gene lookup returns CDR1 DFQATT and CDR2 SNEGSKA (reference sequence). CDR3 length: 16 amino acids. V trimming: 0 bases; J trimming: 8 bases; junction bases outside the gene matches: 7.

For the CDR3, the DNA is TGTGCCAGCAGTTTCTCGGGGGGATCGCGGGAGCAGTACTTC. Amino acid sequence: CASSFSGGSREQYF. V and J are TRBV12-3 or TRBV12-4 and TRBJ2-7, with TRBD2 matching over 7 bases. The trim removed 3 bases at V and 7 bases at J, leaving 9 bases unmatched. This CDR3 region has 14 residues.

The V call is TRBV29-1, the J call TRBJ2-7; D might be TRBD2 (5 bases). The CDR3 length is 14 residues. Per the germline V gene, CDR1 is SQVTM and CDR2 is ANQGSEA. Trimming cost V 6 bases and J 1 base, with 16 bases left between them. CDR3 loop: CSVTKRSRSYEQYF. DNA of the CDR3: TGCAGCGTCACAAAGCGGAGCCGGTCCTACGAGCAGTACTTC.

CDR3: CASSQGTGRYQPQHF. DNA for the CDR3: TGTGCCAGCAGCCAAGGGACGGGCAGGTATCAGCCCCAGCATTTT. The chain links TRBV3-1 to TRBJ1-5, with D unclear. V lost 1 base to trimming and J lost 5 bases, with 12 bases between them. Germline V gene sequence: CDR1 LGHDT, CDR2 YNNKEL (reference sequence). This CDR3 region has 15 residues.

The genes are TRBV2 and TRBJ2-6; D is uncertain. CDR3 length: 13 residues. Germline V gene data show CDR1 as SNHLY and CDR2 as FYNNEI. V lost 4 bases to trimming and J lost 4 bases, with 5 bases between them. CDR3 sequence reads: CASSVLGANVLTF. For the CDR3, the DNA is TGTGCCAGCAGTGTATTGGGGGCCAACGTCCTGACTTTC. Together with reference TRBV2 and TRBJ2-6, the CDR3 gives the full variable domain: EPEVTQTPSHQVTQMGQEVILRCVPISNHLYFYWYRQILGQKVEFLVSFYNNEISEKSEIFDDQFSVERPDGSNFTLKIRSTKLEDSAMYFCASSVLGANVLTFGAGSRLTVL.

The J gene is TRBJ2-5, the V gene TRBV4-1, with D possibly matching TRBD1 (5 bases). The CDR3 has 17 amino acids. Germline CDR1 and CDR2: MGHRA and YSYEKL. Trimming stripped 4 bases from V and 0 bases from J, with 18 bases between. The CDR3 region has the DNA TGCGCCAGCAGCCGAGGCGACGTCAGGGCTTACCAAGAGACCCAGTACTTC. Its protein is CASSRGDVRAYQETQYF.

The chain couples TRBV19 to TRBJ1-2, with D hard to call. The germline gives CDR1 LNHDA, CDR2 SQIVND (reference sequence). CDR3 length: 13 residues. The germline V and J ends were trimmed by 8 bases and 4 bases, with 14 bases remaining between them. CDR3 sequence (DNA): TGTGCCAGTCGGGCCCAACCCGCCTATGGCTACACCTTC. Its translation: CASRAQPAYGYTF.

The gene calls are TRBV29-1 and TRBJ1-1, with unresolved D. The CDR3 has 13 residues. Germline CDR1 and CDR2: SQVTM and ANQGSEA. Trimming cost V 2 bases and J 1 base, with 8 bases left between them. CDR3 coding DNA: TGCAGCGTTGAATGGACTTCGAACACTGAAGCTTTCTTT. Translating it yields CSVEWTSNTEAFF.

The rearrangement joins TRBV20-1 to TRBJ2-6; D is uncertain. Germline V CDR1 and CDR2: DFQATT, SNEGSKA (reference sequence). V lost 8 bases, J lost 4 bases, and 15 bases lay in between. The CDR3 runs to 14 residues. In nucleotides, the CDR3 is TGCAGTCTCTATGTTTCTGGAGGGGCCAACGTCCTGACTTTC. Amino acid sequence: CSLYVSGGANVLTF.

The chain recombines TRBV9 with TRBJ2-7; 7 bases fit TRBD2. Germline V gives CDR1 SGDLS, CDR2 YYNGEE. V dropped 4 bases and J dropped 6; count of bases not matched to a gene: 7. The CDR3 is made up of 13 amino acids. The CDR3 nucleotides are TGTGCCAGCAGCATCAGACTAGCAGGCGAGCAGTACTTC. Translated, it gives CASSIRLAGEQYF.

The CDR3 loop is CSVLGGRAYEQYF. The CDR3 DNA follows: TGCAGCGTCCTAGGGGGACGGGCCTACGAGCAGTACTTC. This chain uses TRBV29-1 with TRBJ2-7; maybe TRBD1 (6 bases). Germline CDR1 and CDR2: SQVTM and ANQGSEA. The CDR3 has 13 residues. V shed 6 bases and J shed 2 bases, with 14 bases lying between them.

The CDR3 region has the DNA TGTGCCATCCTAGTAAGAGAGACCCAGTACTTC. Translation gives CAILVRETQYF. The chain couples TRBV15 to TRBJ2-5; D is ambiguous. V dropped 10 bases and J dropped 4 bases, with 10 bases sitting between them. The germline V gene encodes CDR1 LNHNV and CDR2 YYDKDF (reference sequence). The CDR3 length is 11 residues.

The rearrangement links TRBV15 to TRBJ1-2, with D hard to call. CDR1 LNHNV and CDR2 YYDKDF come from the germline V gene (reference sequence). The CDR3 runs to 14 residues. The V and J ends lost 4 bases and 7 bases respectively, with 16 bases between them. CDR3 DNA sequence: TGTGCCACCAGCACCTATTCGAGGGTAGGTGGCTACACCTTC. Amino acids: CATSTYSRVGGYTF.

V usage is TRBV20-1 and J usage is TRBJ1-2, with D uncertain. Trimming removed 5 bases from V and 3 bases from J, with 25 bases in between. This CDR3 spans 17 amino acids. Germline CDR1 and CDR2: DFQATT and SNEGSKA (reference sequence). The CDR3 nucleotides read TGCAGTGCTGTAGGACCGAGATACATTGTCTCCCACTATGGCTACACCTTC. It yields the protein CSAVGPRYIVSHYGYTF.

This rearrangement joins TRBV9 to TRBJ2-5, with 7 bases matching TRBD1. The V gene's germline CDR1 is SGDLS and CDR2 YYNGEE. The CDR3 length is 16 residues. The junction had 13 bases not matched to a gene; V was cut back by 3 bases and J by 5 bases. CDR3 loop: CASSAEANEGAETQYF. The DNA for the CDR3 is TGTGCCAGCAGCGCCGAGGCCAATGAGGGGGCTGAGACCCAGTACTTC.

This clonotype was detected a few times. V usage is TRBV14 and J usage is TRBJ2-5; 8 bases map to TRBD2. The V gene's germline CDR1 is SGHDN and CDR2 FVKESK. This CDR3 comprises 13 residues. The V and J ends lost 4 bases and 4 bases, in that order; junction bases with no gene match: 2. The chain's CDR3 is CASSRGRSETQYF. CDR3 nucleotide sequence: TGTGCCAGCAGCCGCGGGAGGTCAGAGACCCAGTACTTC. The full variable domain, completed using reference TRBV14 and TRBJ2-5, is EAGVTQFPSHSVIEKGQTVTLRCDPISGHDNLYWYRRVMGKEIKFLLHFVKESKQDESGMPNNRFLAERTGGTYSTLKVQPAELEDSGVYFCASSRGRSETQYFGPGTRLLVL.

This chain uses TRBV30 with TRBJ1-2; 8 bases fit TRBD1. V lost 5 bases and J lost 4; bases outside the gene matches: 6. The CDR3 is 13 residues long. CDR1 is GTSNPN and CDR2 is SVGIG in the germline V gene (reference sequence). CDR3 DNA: TGTGCCTGGCACCGGGACAGGCCCTATGGCTACACCTTC. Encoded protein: CAWHRDRPYGYTF.

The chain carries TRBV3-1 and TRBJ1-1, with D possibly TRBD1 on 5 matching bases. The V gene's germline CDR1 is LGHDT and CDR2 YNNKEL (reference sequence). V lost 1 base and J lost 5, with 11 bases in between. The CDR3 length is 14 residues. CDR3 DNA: TGTGCCAGCAGCCAAGTGGGGGGGTGGACTGAAGCTTTCTTT. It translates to CASSQVGGWTEAFF.

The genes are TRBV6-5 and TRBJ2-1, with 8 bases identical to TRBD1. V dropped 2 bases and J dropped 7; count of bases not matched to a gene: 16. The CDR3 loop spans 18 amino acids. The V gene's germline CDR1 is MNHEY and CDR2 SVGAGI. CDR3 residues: CASSYPKVQGADRNEQFF. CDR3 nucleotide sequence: TGTGCCAGCAGTTACCCCAAAGTTCAGGGGGCAGATAGGAATGAGCAGTTCTTC.

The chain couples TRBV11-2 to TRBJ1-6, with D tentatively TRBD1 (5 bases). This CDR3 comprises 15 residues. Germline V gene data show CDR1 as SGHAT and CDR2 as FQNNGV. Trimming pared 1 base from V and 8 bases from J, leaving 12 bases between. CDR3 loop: CASSLGTGLYSPLHF. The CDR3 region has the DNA TGTGCCAGCAGCTTAGGGACGGGGCTATATTCACCCCTCCACTTT.

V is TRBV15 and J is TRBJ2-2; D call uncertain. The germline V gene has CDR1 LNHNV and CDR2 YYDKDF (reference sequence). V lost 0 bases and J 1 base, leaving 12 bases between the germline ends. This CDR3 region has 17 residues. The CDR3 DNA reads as TGTGCCACCAGCAGAGACCAGGCGATTAAGAACACCGGGGAGCTGTTTTTT. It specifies CATSRDQAIKNTGELFF.

The CDR3 reads CASSPGRAWGGYTF. CDR3 coding DNA: TGTGCCAGCAGCCCTGGAAGGGCTTGGGGAGGCTACACCTTC. The chain couples TRBV11-1 to TRBJ1-2; D call uncertain. V lost 5 bases and J lost 8, with 18 bases in between. CDR1 is SGHAT, CDR2 FQDESV, per germline (reference sequence). The CDR3 spans 14 residues.

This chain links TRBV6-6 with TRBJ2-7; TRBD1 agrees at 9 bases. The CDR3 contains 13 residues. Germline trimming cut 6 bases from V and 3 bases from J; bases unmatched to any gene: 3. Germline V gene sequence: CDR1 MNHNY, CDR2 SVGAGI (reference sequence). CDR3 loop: CASSRDRDYEQYF. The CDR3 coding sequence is TGTGCCAGCAGCCGGGACAGGGACTACGAGCAGTACTTC.

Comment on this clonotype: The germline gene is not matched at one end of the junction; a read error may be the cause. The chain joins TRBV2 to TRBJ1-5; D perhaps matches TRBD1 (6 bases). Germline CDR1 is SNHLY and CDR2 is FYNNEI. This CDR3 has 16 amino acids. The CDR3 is CASREGQLGSNQPQHF. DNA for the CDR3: TGTGCCAGCAGGGAAGGACAGCTGGGGAGCAATCAGCCCCAGCATTTT. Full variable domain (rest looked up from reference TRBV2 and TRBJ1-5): EPEVTQTPSHQVTQMGQEVILRCVPISNHLYFYWYRQILGQKVEFLVSFYNNEISEKSEIFDDQFSVERPDGSNFTLKIRSTKLEDSAMYFCASREGQLGSNQPQHFGDGTRLSIL.